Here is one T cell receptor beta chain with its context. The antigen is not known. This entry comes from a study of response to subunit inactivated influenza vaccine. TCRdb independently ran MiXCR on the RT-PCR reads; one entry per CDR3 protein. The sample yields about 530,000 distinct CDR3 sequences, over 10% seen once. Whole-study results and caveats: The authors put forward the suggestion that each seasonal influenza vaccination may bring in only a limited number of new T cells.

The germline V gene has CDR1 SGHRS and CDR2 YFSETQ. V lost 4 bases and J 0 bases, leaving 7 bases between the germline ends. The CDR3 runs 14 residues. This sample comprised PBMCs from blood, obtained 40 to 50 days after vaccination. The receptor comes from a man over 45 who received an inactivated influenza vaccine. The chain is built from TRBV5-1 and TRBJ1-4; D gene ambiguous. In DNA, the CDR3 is TGCGCCAGCAGCAAACAGTCAACTAATGAAAAACTGTTTTTT. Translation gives CASSKQSTNEKLFF.